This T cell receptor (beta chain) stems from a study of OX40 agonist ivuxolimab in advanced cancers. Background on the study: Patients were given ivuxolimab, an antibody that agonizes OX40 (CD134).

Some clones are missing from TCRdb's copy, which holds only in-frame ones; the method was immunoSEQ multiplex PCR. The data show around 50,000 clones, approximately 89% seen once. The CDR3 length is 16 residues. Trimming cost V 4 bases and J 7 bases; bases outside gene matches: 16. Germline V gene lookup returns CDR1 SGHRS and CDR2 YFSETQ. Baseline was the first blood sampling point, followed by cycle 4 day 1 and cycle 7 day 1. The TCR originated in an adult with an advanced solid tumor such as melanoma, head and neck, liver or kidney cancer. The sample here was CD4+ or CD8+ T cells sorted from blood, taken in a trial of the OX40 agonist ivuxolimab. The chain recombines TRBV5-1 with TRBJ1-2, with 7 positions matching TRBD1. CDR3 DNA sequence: TGCGCCAGCAGCGCCGGGACAGCTAATGTGGGTGGTGGCTACACCTTC. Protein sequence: CASSAGTANVGGGYTF. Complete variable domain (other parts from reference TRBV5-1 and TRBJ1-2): KAGVTQTPRYLIKTRGQQVTLSCSPISGHRSVSWYQQTPGQGLQFLFEYFSETQRNKGNFPGRFSGRQFSNSRSEMNVSTLELGDSALYLCASSAGTANVGGGYTFGSGTRLTVV.